The sequence of this T cell receptor beta chain was determined in a study of CD8 T cells in ankylosing spondylitis. This clonotype was detected only a few times. Its antigen is as yet unknown. Quantitative 5'-RACE with molecular barcodes generated TCR beta libraries. TCRdb processed the 5' RACE reads anew with MiXCR; each CDR3 protein has one entry. The table includes 25,000 to 30,000 distinct CDR3 sequences, roughly 7.9% detected once. V lost 7 bases to trimming and J lost 1 base; unmatched junction nucleotides: 3. Germline V lookup: CDR1 MDHEN, CDR2 SYDVKM. The CDR3 extends over 14 amino acids. Study conclusions and caveats: Earlier literature documents some of the motif variants in reactive arthritis synovial fluid and blood. Several highly homologous variants formed a TCR beta motif that appeared characteristic of ankylosing spondylitis blood. Disease-linked clones had a CD8+ phenotype and relatively low frequency in peripheral blood.

The chain recombines TRBV28 with TRBJ2-2; 7 bases agree with TRBD1. The receptor was derived from a male donor with ankylosing spondylitis or in good health (not recorded which). Material for sequencing was blood. The DNA of the CDR3 is TGTGCCAGCACCGGGACAGAGAACACCGGGGAGCTGTTTTTT. Protein: CASTGTENTGELFF.